These T cell receptor beta chains were read from a single sample in a study of T-cell memory formation after mild COVID-19. TCRdb processed the 5' RACE reads anew with MiXCR; each CDR3 protein has one entry. The sample has around 320,000 distinct CDR3 sequences, 25% to 30% seen once. Sequences were obtained from PBMCs or a T cell subset sorted from them (not recorded which). Receptors were obtained from an adult woman who had mild COVID-19 (a few samples of this study predate the infection). Cell type and time point are not known. The CDR3 runs from the conserved cysteine through the conserved F or W. A D gene is named only where the DNA matches it firmly. Clone size is not always given. Where it is, it says once, few, many or a class for expanded clones.

V,D,J,size,DNA,CDR3
TRBV6-2/TRBV6-3,.,TRBJ2-1,few,TGTGCCAGCGGAAAGGGACCCCATGGCAATGAGCAGTTCTTC,CASGKGPHGNEQFF
TRBV2,.,TRBJ2-6,.,TGTGCCGGGTCCATGGCCAACGTCCTGACTTTC,CAGSMANVLTF
TRBV11-2,TRBD2,TRBJ2-1,.,TGTGCCAGCAGCCCCGGGACTAGCGGACTTAATGAGCAGTTCTTC,CASSPGTSGLNEQFF
TRBV29-1,.,TRBJ1-2,few,TGCAGCGCCTCCGGGATGTTCGATGGCTACACCTTC,CSASGMFDGYTF
TRBV29-1,.,TRBJ2-2,.,TGCAGCGCCGCTGGAGTACTAAGGCCCGGGGAGCTGTTTTTT,CSAAGVLRPGELFF
TRBV7-3,.,TRBJ2-1,.,TGTGCCAGCAGCTTGTCACCGGGAGTTCGTAGCAATGAGCAGTTCTTC,CASSLSPGVRSNEQFF
TRBV4-3,TRBD2,TRBJ2-1,few,TGCGCCAGCAGCCAAGACTGGCTAGCGGGATGGGATGAGCAGTTCTTC,CASSQDWLAGWDEQFF
TRBV24-1,.,TRBJ2-3,once,TGTGCCACCAGTGATCTGACACATAGCACAGATACGCAGTATTTT,CATSDLTHSTDTQYF
TRBV4-1,TRBD1,TRBJ2-7,many,TGCGCCAGCAGCCTAAGAAGGGGAAGACAGGGATCCTCCTCAGAATACGAGCAGTACTTC,CASSLRRGRQGSSSEYEQYF
TRBV15,.,TRBJ2-7,.,TGTGCCACCAGCACCGGCTCAACCTACGAGCAGTACTTC,CATSTGSTYEQYF
TRBV20-1,TRBD1,TRBJ2-7,.,TGCAGCGCCCGGACAGGTACCTACGAGCAGTACTTC,CSARTGTYEQYF
TRBV5-1,.,TRBJ1-1,once,TGCGCCAGCAGCTTGGTTGTGGACCAGGGGATTCCTGAAGCTTTCTTT,CASSLVVDQGIPEAFF
TRBV12-3/TRBV12-4,.,TRBJ1-5,few,TGTGCCAGCAGTTCAGGACGGGCTAGCAATCAGCCCCAGCATTTT,CASSSGRASNQPQHF
TRBV12-3/TRBV12-4,.,TRBJ1-2,.,TGTGCCAGCAGTTTACACAGGGACGTTTTTAACTATGGCTACACCTTC,CASSLHRDVFNYGYTF
TRBV4-3,.,TRBJ1-5,.,TGCGCCAGCAGCCAAGATGTACAGTCTTTCAATCAGCCCCAGCATTTT,CASSQDVQSFNQPQHF
TRBV2,.,TRBJ1-5,.,TGTGCCAGCAGTTTCGAGGGGCTTTTTCAGCCCCAGCATTTT,CASSFEGLFQPQHF
TRBV15,.,TRBJ2-5,.,TGTGCCACCAGCAGGAGCCGGGACCTCCAAGAGACCCAGTACTTC,CATSRSRDLQETQYF
TRBV29-1,.,TRBJ2-7,few,TGCAGCGTTGAAAGTCCGGAGGGGGAAGGGGCGGACTACGAGCAGTACTTC,CSVESPEGEGADYEQYF
TRBV4-1,.,TRBJ2-5,few,TGCGCCAGCAGCCCCCCAGAGACGATCAAGACCCAGTACTTC,CASSPPETIKTQYF
TRBV5-6,.,TRBJ2-5,few,TGTGCCAGCAGCTTGGTGGGCCTAGGCCAAGAGACCCAGTACTTC,CASSLVGLGQETQYF
TRBV5-1,.,TRBJ1-4,.,TGCGCCAGCAGCTTGAATCGCCAAAATGAAAAACTGTTTTTT,CASSLNRQNEKLFF
TRBV5-6,.,TRBJ2-7,few,TGTGCCAGCACCGCGACCAGGGCCGAGCAGTACTTC,CASTATRAEQYF
TRBV6-6,TRBD1,TRBJ1-1,once,TGTGCCAGCAGTCCTCAGGACAGGGGAAACACTGAAGCTTTCTTT,CASSPQDRGNTEAFF
TRBV6-4,.,TRBJ1-2,few,TGTGCCAGCAAGGACCCGGCGGGTTATGGCTACACCTTC,CASKDPAGYGYTF
TRBV11-3,TRBD2,TRBJ2-3,.,TGTGCCAGCAGCTCCCCGGGGGGTATCTCAGATACGCAGTATTTT,CASSSPGGISDTQYF
TRBV6-1,.,TRBJ2-7,.,TGTGCCAGCAGTGAATTCGCCTACGAGCAGTACTTC,CASSEFAYEQYF
TRBV25-1,TRBD1,TRBJ2-7,.,TGTGCCAGCAGTGAATGGGACAGTGGTGAGCAGTACTTC,CASSEWDSGEQYF
TRBV6-5,.,TRBJ2-7,few,TGTGCCAGCAGTTACTCGACGTTGCGGCAGTCCTACGAGCAGTACTTC,CASSYSTLRQSYEQYF
TRBV2,TRBD2,TRBJ2-1,.,TGTGCCAGCAGTGAGTGGGAGGGCTCCTACAATGAGCAGTTCTTC,CASSEWEGSYNEQFF
TRBV6-5,TRBD1,TRBJ1-5,few,TGTGCCAGCAGTTACTCCCCAGGGGGACAGCCCCAGCATTTT,CASSYSPGGQPQHF
TRBV6-5,TRBD1,TRBJ1-1,.,TGTGCCAGCAGTTGGACAGGGGGCTTGGGGAACACTGAAGCTTTCTTT,CASSWTGGLGNTEAFF
TRBV20-1,.,TRBJ1-2,few,TGCAGTGCTAGAGATCGAGAATTGATCAACTATGGCTACACCTTC,CSARDRELINYGYTF
TRBV11-2,.,TRBJ1-5,.,TGTGCCTGGGGATCAATCCCTTCCAATCAGCCCCAGCATTTT,CAWGSIPSNQPQHF
TRBV7-2,.,TRBJ1-5,.,TGTGCCAGCAGCTTAACCCTAGGACAGCCCCAGCATTTT,CASSLTLGQPQHF
TRBV20-1,.,TRBJ2-2,.,TGCAGTGCTAGAGATCGGAGGTCCGGGGAGCTGTTTTTT,CSARDRRSGELFF
TRBV9,.,TRBJ2-1,.,TGTGCCAGCAGCGTAGGCTCGGGGATCGGGGGAAATGAGCAGTTCTTC,CASSVGSGIGGNEQFF
TRBV14,.,TRBJ2-7,.,TGTGCCAGCAGCCGACAGACAGAAACCTACGAGCAGTACTTC,CASSRQTETYEQYF
TRBV7-9,.,TRBJ1-1,.,TGTGCCAGCAGCCCAACGTGGGGCAGGTCGAACACTGAAGCTTTCTTT,CASSPTWGRSNTEAFF
TRBV3-1,.,TRBJ2-7,many,TGTGCCACCCCGCTAGGACAGTCCTACGAGCAGTACTTC,CATPLGQSYEQYF
TRBV6-9,TRBD1,TRBJ2-7,.,TGTGCCACCGGGGACAGTTCCTACGAGCAGTACTTC,CATGDSSYEQYF
TRBV10-3,.,TRBJ1-1,few,TGTGCCATCAGTGAGTCGACATCTGGGAACACTGAAGCTTTCTTT,CAISESTSGNTEAFF
TRBV9,.,TRBJ1-5,few,TGTGCCAGCAGCGTGGACCCGGAGGGCAATCAGCCCCAGCATTTT,CASSVDPEGNQPQHF
TRBV3-1,.,TRBJ2-1,.,TGTGCCAGCAGCCAAGCGGGGTACAATGAGCAGTTCTTC,CASSQAGYNEQFF
TRBV9,.,TRBJ2-1,.,TGTGCCAGCAGCGCCGCGGGCACCGGGGATGAGCAGTTCTTC,CASSAAGTGDEQFF